The clone carrying this T cell receptor (beta chain) has only a few counts. Its antigen is still unknown. CDR3 size: 16 residues. From germline, CDR1 is SGHTA and CDR2 FQGTGA. Trimming at V came to 5 bases and at J to 3 bases, leaving 10 bases not matched to a gene. The record originates from a study of naive and memory T cell subsets. Study-wide results and caveats: Findings for naive and memory subsets could not be checked against ground truth. Especially in CD8 cells, naive repertoires contained a few larger clonotypes, possibly CD45RA-re-expressing memory cells. In CD4 and CD8 cells, diversity dropped from naive through EMRA.

Both TRBC1 and TRBC2 were covered by a beta constant-region primer of two equimolar oligonucleotides. Four rounds of PCR amplified the ligated cDNA using nested alpha and beta constant-region primers plus SP2. MiXCR, run by TCRdb on the UMI-ligation and nested PCR reads, gives a single entry per CDR3 protein. This sample has over 130,000 distinct CDR3 sequences; more than 15% occur once, and the top ten carry about 0.63%. The TCR originated in a human donor in good health. Sequenced sample: naive CD8+ T cells from blood. The chain uses TRBV7-3 and TRBJ2-3, with 8 bases matching TRBD2. CDR3 DNA: TGTGCCAGCAGCCCGGCGGGGGGAGCGGTGACAGATACGCAGTATTTT. It translates to CASSPAGGAVTDTQYF.